This T cell receptor (beta chain) was obtained from a study of blood T cell repertoires in COVID-19. For the study at large: The United States, Italy and Spain were the sources of the acute and convalescent COVID-19 samples. Sources were T cells, B-cell-depleted T cells, or PBMCs; the material itself was cDNA or gDNA.

The ends lost 5 bases at V and 4 bases at J; junction bases unmatched: 6. Germline-derived CDR1 and CDR2 are SEHNR and FQNEAQ (reference sequence). The CDR3 extends over 14 amino acids. The authors' processing: Reference gene primer amplification yielded estimated nucleated cell counts. The assay was immunoSEQ multiplex PCR, and TCRdb's table has in-frame clones only and misses some. That table is the source of V, J and clone size, and D and trimming were worked out from the DNA. The sample shows around 160,000 clones, approximately 83% of them seen only once. A Seattle source enrolled patients during active infection and followed them longitudinally.

This sequence originates from a woman in her sixties with COVID-19, enrolled during active disease. Sequenced: peripheral blood. The rearrangement links TRBV7-9 to TRBJ1-1, with TRBD1 matching 8 bases. DNA for the CDR3: TGTGCCAGCAGCACCCAGGGGGCCGGCACTGAAGCTTTCTTT. This codes for CASSTQGAGTEAFF.